The T cell receptor beta chain described here comes from a study of T-cell reconstitution after alpha-beta-depleted transplantation in children. The V end was cut by 2 bases, the J end by 10 bases, with 12 bases between. The CDR3 is 13 amino acids. Germline values: CDR1 SGHTA, CDR2 FQGNSA. Preparing the TCRbeta library involved the use of unique molecular identifiers. MiXCR, run by TCRdb on the PCR reads, gives a single entry per CDR3 protein. Counted here are hundreds of thousands of distinct CDR3 sequences, roughly 17% occurring once; the ten biggest clones make up 1.1%. The rearrangement uses TRBV7-2 and TRBJ2-1; unclear D gene. This sequence originates from a human donor who donated a stem cell graft to a child with acute myeloid leukemia. The sample consisted of PBMCs from the stem cell graft donor, taken from the stem cell graft. CDR3 loop: CASSLIRREEQFF. CDR3 nucleotide sequence: TGTGCCAGCAGCTTAATCAGGAGAGAAGAGCAGTTCTTC.